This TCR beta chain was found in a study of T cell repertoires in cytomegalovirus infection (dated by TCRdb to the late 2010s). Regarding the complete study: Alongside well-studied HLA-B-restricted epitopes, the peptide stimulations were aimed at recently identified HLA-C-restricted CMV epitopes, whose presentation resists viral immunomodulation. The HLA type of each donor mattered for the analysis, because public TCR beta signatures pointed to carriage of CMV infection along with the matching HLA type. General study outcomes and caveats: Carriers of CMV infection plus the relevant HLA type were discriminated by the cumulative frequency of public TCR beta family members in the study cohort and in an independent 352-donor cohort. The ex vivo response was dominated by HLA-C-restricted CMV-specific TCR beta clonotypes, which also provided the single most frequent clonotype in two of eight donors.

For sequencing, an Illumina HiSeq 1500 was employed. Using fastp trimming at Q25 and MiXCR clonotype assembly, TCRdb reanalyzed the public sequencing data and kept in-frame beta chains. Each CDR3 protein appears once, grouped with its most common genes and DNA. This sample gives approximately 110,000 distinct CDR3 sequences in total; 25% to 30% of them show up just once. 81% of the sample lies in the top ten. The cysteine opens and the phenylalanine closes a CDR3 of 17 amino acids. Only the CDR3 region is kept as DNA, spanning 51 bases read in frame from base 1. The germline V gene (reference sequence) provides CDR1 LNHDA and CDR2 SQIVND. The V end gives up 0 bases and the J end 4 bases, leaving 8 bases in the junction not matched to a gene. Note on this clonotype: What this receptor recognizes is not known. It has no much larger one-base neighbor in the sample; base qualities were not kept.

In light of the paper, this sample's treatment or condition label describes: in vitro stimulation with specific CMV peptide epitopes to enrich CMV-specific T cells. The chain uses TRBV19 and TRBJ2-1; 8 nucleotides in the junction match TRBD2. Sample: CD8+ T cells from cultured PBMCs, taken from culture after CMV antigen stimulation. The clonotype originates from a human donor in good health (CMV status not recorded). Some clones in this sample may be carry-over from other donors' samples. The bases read TGTGCCAGTAGTATAGAGTGGGCGGGGGGCGCTTACAATGAGCAGTTCTTC. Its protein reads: CASSIEWAGGAYNEQFF.